One sample yielded the 24 T cell receptor beta chains listed below, sequenced in a study of shared T cell receptors in the human thymus. Sequencing used immunoSEQ multiplex PCR; TCRdb keeps in-frame clones, though not all of them. The sample has some 700,000 clones; 88% are singletons. The data also belong to a second study, concerning human thymus T cells.

Sample: thymocytes. The receptors derive from a boy younger than two with a congenital heart defect.

This sequence joins TRBV6-6 and TRBJ2-1; unclear D gene. The CDR3 runs 15 residues. Germline V gene sequence: CDR1 MNHNY, CDR2 SVGAGI (reference sequence). The ends were cut back, 8 bases at V and 0 bases at J, with 14 bases in the middle. CDR3 coding DNA: TGTGCCAGCTGGGCTGGCCGTTACTCCTACAATGAGCAGTTCTTC. The encoded protein is CASWAGRYSYNEQFF.

The gene calls are TRBV4-3 and TRBJ2-3; tentative D call: TRBD1 (8 bases). The CDR3 spans 16 residues. In germline, CDR1 is LGHNA, CDR2 YSLEER. V was pared by 4 bases and J by 2 bases, with 16 bases between. The CDR3 region is CASSPGQGGDTDTQYF. CDR3 nucleotide sequence: TGCGCCAGCAGCCCAGGACAGGGAGGGGACACAGATACGCAGTATTTT.

This rearrangement joins TRBV14 to TRBJ2-7; D might be TRBD2 (6 bases). The V and J ends lost 0 bases and 4 bases respectively, with 13 bases between them. The CDR3 consists of 15 residues. CDR1 and CDR2 (germline): SGHDN, FVKESK. CDR3 sequence reads: CASSQDMAGRYEQYF. For the CDR3, the DNA is TGTGCCAGCAGCCAAGATATGGCAGGGAGGTACGAGCAGTACTTC. Full variable domain (missing parts from reference TRBV14 and TRBJ2-7): EAGVTQFPSHSVIEKGQTVTLRCDPISGHDNLYWYRRVMGKEIKFLLHFVKESKQDESGMPNNRFLAERTGGTYSTLKVQPAELEDSGVYFCASSQDMAGRYEQYFGPGTRLTVT.

The chain uses TRBV27 and TRBJ2-5, with 7 nucleotides matching TRBD1. Germline assignment: CDR1 MNHEY and CDR2 SMNVEV (reference sequence). The CDR3 consists of 17 residues. J gave up 0 bases and V 5 bases, and 12 bases lay outside the gene matches. The CDR3 here is CASSPFPRTGHQETQYF. Here the CDR3 DNA reads TGTGCCAGCAGTCCATTTCCCAGGACAGGCCACCAAGAGACCCAGTACTTC.

The CDR3 sequence: CASSPGRQGRFGNTIYF. DNA of the CDR3: TGTGCCAGCAGCCCCGGACGGCAGGGGCGCTTCGGAAACACCATATATTTT. The rearrangement links TRBV11-1 to TRBJ1-3; TRBD1 might be the D (6 bases). CDR3 length: 17 residues. Trimming took 5 bases from V and 4 from J, leaving 21 bases between them. CDR1 and CDR2 from the germline V gene are SGHAT and FQDESV (reference sequence).

The V and J genes are TRBV9 and TRBJ1-4, with D tentatively TRBD1 (6 bases). V was shortened by 0 bases and J by 8 bases, with 14 bases between the two germline ends. Germline values: CDR1 SGDLS, CDR2 YYNGEE. This CDR3 contains 15 residues. CDR3 protein: CASSVVGQGGEKLFF. The CDR3 bases are TGTGCCAGCAGCGTAGTGGGACAAGGCGGAGAAAAACTGTTTTTT.

V is TRBV11-3 and J is TRBJ2-1; TRBD2 is a possible D gene (5 bases). Germline lookup yields CDR1 SGHNT and CDR2 YENEEA. The CDR3 sequence is 14 residues long. The V end lost 1 base, the J end lost 6 bases, and 10 bases lay between the germline ends. CDR3 amino acids: CASSLVGVGNEQFF. The CDR3 DNA follows: TGTGCCAGCAGCTTAGTCGGGGTTGGCAATGAGCAGTTCTTC.

The chain couples TRBV28 to TRBJ2-1; 7 bases are shared with TRBD2. The CDR3 has 14 residues. V gave up 7 bases and J gave up 6 bases; unmatched junction bases: 9. Germline CDR1 MDHEN, CDR2 SYDVKM. CDR3 loop: CASTWTSLFNEQFF. CDR3 DNA: TGTGCCAGCACCTGGACTAGTCTTTTCAATGAGCAGTTCTTC.

The genes are TRBV11-3 and TRBJ2-2; 10 bases fit TRBD2. Germline V CDR1 and CDR2: SGHNT, YENEEA. CDR3 length equals 15 residues. V shed 6 bases and J 4 bases; nucleotides not matched to a gene: 5. In DNA, the CDR3 is TGTGCCAGCAGTTCTAGCGGGAGCCTCACCGGGGAGCTGTTTTTT. It encodes CASSSSGSLTGELFF.

A single count supports this clone. The rearrangement links TRBV7-9 to TRBJ2-7, with 12 nucleotides matching TRBD1. The CDR3 runs to 14 residues. Germline lookup yields CDR1 SEHNR and CDR2 FQNEAQ (reference sequence). V was pared by 6 bases and J by 6 bases, with 6 bases of the junction left unmatched. The CDR3 nucleotides read TGTGCCAGCAGGCCCGGGACAGGGGGCTTCGAGCAGTACTTC. This sequence encodes CASRPGTGGFEQYF.

The count of this clone is one. The V and J genes are TRBV28 and TRBJ2-1; TRBD2 aligns across 9 bases. Germline CDR1 and CDR2: MDHEN and SYDVKM. This CDR3 has 16 residues. V trimming: 6 bases; J trimming: 6 bases; junction bases outside the gene matches: 12. The CDR3 sequence is CASRGSGSPGANEQFF. The DNA for the CDR3 is TGTGCCAGCAGAGGTAGCGGGAGTCCGGGGGCCAATGAGCAGTTCTTC.

The count of this clone is one. CDR3 sequence: CASSWDSSSYNEQFF. CDR3 DNA: TGTGCCAGCAGTTGGGACTCGAGCTCCTACAATGAGCAGTTCTTC. This chain connects TRBV11-2 to TRBJ2-1, with D maybe TRBD2 (6 bases). In germline, CDR1 is SGHAT, CDR2 FQNNGV. CDR3 size: 15 residues. V was trimmed by 6 bases and J by 0 bases, leaving 12 bases between them. The full variable domain, in which reference TRBV11-2 and TRBJ2-1 provide the parts outside the CDR3, is EAGVAQSPRYKIIEKRQSVAFWCNPISGHATLYWYQQILGQGPKLLIQFQNNGVVDDSQLPKDRFSAERLKGVDSTLKIQPAKLEDSAVYLCASSWDSSSYNEQFFGPGTRLTVL.

V is TRBV19 and J is TRBJ2-2; D is perhaps TRBD1 (6 bases). This CDR3 region has 16 residues. Deletions cut 5 bases from V and 2 bases from J, with 15 bases between. CDR1 and CDR2 (germline): LNHDA, SQIVND (reference sequence). This CDR3 is CASSSNQGSNTGELFF. CDR3 DNA sequence: TGTGCCAGTAGTTCCAATCAGGGGTCTAACACCGGGGAGCTGTTTTTT.

This sequence joins TRBV10-3 and TRBJ2-3; the D gene is possibly TRBD2 (6 bases). Germline V lookup: CDR1 ENHRY, CDR2 SYGVKD. The length of the CDR3 is 16 residues. Trimming took 0 bases from V and 3 from J, leaving 13 bases between them. The CDR3 bases are TGTGCCATCAGTGAGTCGATCGGCGGGGCAACAGATACGCAGTATTTT. Protein sequence: CAISESIGGATDTQYF.

V is TRBV5-1 and J is TRBJ2-3; D not resolved. V was cut by 3 bases and J by 4 bases, with 15 bases left in between. The CDR3 spans 15 residues. Germline-derived CDR1 and CDR2 are SGHRS and YFSETQ. CDR3 protein: CASSSANPSSDTQYF. CDR3 in DNA: TGCGCCAGCAGCTCTGCCAACCCAAGCTCAGATACGCAGTATTTT. The entire variable domain, with the rest obtained from reference TRBV5-1 and TRBJ2-3, is as follows: KAGVTQTPRYLIKTRGQQVTLSCSPISGHRSVSWYQQTPGQGLQFLFEYFSETQRNKGNFPGRFSGRQFSNSRSEMNVSTLELGDSALYLCASSSANPSSDTQYFGPGTRLTVL.

The chain is built from TRBV28 and TRBJ2-7, with a weak D call TRBD1 (6 bases). Germline CDR1 reads MDHEN; CDR2 reads SYDVKM. There are 16 residues in the CDR3. Trimming removed 0 bases at V and 2 bases at J, with 14 bases between. In nucleotides, the CDR3 is TGTGCCAGCAGTTTATGCAGCGGCAGGGGTGCCTACGAGCAGTACTTC. It encodes CASSLCSGRGAYEQYF.

This sequence joins TRBV6-4 and TRBJ1-1; weak D call: TRBD1 (5 bases). The CDR3 runs 13 residues. CDR1 is MRHNA and CDR2 is SNTAGT in the germline V gene. V was shortened by 5 bases and J by 3 bases, with 10 bases between the two germline ends. The CDR3 protein is CASSPGRDTEAFF. The CDR3 DNA reads TGTGCCAGCAGTCCCGGCAGGGACACTGAAGCTTTCTTT.

The chain couples TRBV10-3 to TRBJ2-7, with a weak D call TRBD2 (5 bases). CDR1 ENHRY and CDR2 SYGVKD come from the germline V gene. V dropped 3 bases and J dropped 4 bases, with 16 bases sitting between them. The CDR3 has 15 residues. In nucleotides, the CDR3 is TGTGCCATCAGTGAAATTGGGGAGCAATCGTACGAGCAGTACTTC. As protein: CAISEIGEQSYEQYF.

This rearrangement joins TRBV11-2 to TRBJ1-4, with no clear D. The CDR3 extends over 16 amino acids. Germline lookup yields CDR1 SGHAT and CDR2 FQNNGV. Trimming removed 1 base at V and 8 bases at J, with 17 bases between. This CDR3 is CASSLGRAVRREKLFF. As DNA, the CDR3 is TGTGCCAGCAGCTTAGGGAGAGCCGTTCGAAGGGAAAAACTGTTTTTT.

This clone was counted a single time. V usage is TRBV7-8 and J usage is TRBJ2-1, with TRBD2 identical over 9 bases. Germline V CDR1 and CDR2: SGHVS, FQNEAQ. Trimming took 3 bases from V and 4 from J; bases not matched to a gene: 7. The CDR3 runs to 16 residues. The CDR3 protein is CASSFRWTSEYNEQFF. The CDR3, as DNA: TGTGCCAGCAGCTTCAGATGGACTAGCGAGTACAATGAGCAGTTCTTC. The full variable domain, rest sourced from reference TRBV7-8 and TRBJ2-1, is GAGVSQSPRYKVAKRGQDVALRCDPISGHVSLFWYQQALGQGPEFLTYFQNEAQLDKSGLPSDRFFAERPEGSVSTLKIQRTQQEDSAVYLCASSFRWTSEYNEQFFGPGTRLTVL.

This chain joins TRBV7-2 and TRBJ2-7; D ambiguous. Per germline, CDR1 SGHTA and CDR2 FQGNSA. The CDR3 is 12 residues long. Trimming cost V 5 bases and J 7 bases, with 12 bases left between them. DNA of the CDR3: TGTGCCAGCAGCCCCTCAGGTGGAGAGCAGTACTTC. It is translated as CASSPSGGEQYF.

The rearrangement joins TRBV6-1 to TRBJ2-1, with TRBD2 matching 8 bases. CDR1 and CDR2 from the germline V gene are MNHNS and SASEGT. The CDR3 loop spans 14 amino acids. The J segment lost 5 bases and the V segment lost 8 bases, leaving 8 bases of the junction unmatched. CDR3 sequence: CASPRDSGDNEQFF. In nucleotides, the CDR3 is TGTGCCAGCCCGCGGGATAGCGGGGACAATGAGCAGTTCTTC.

The chain joins TRBV4-3 to TRBJ2-3; D gene ambiguous. The ends were cut back, 4 bases at V and 7 bases at J, with 18 bases in the middle. The CDR3 has 15 residues. Germline values: CDR1 LGHNA, CDR2 YSLEER. This chain's CDR3 is CASSRRSDSANTQYF. CDR3 sequence (DNA): TGCGCCAGCAGCCGCCGTTCTGACTCGGCCAATACGCAGTATTTT.

The V and J genes are TRBV7-6 and TRBJ2-5; weak D call: TRBD2 (5 bases). There are 13 residues in the CDR3. With 6 bases removed from V and 2 bases from J, the gap between germline ends came to 10 bases. Germline loops: CDR1 SGHVS, CDR2 FNYEAQ. CDR3 sequence reads: CASSRERQETQYF. The CDR3 DNA is TGTGCCAGCAGTCGGGAACGGCAAGAGACCCAGTACTTC.